The entry below gives a single TCR beta chain sequence along with its context. Its antigen is as yet unknown. The data are from a study of cytomegalovirus exposure and HLA in healthy donors. Primers: 60 Vbeta forward and 13 Jbeta reverse. The method was immunoSEQ multiplex PCR; TCRdb's version includes in-frame clones alone and lacks a portion of them. The table lists some 140,000 clones, with about 2.1% in the top ten. Study conclusions and caveats: Most TCR sequences were seen very rarely across donors, but some public TCRs occurred in many.

The TCR sequence derives from a woman aged 55-70 years in good health and CMV-seronegative. The sequenced sample consisted of PBMCs.

CDR3 sequence: CASSYDRVASYEQYF. The DNA of the CDR3 is TGTGCCAGCAGTTACGACAGGGTGGCCTCCTACGAGCAGTACTTC. The chain couples TRBV6-5 to TRBJ2-7; 7 bases match TRBD1. This CDR3 region has 15 residues. In germline, CDR1 is MNHEY, CDR2 SVGAGI. Trimming at V came to 2 bases and at J to 0 bases, leaving 4 bases not matched to a gene.